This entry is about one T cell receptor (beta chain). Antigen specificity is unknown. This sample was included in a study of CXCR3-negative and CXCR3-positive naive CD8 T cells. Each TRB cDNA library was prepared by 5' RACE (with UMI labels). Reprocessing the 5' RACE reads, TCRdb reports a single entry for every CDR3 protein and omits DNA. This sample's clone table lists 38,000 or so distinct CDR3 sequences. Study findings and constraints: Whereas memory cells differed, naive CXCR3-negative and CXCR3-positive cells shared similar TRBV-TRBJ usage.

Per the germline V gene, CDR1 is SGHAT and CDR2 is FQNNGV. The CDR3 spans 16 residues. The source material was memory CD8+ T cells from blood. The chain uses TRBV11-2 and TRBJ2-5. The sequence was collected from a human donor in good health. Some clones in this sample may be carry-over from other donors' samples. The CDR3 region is CASSLGRLGYQETQYF.